This paragraph reports one T cell receptor beta chain. The sample belongs to a study of cytomegalovirus exposure and HLA in healthy donors. The PCR contained 60 Vbeta and 13 Jbeta primers. Generated by immunoSEQ multiplex PCR, the TCRdb table keeps only in-frame clones and is missing some. The repertoire consists of 99,000 or so clones, with approximately 80% occurring once and the leading ten covering approximately 1.9%. Germline CDR1 and CDR2: MDHEN and SYDVKM. Trimming removed 6 bases from V and 4 bases from J; junction bases left unmatched: 8. The CDR3 loop spans 14 amino acids. This sequence was found in a woman aged 40 to 50 in good health and CMV-seronegative. The chain couples TRBV28 to TRBJ2-7; TRBD2 agrees at 8 bases. The sequenced sample consisted of PBMCs. The CDR3, as DNA: TGTGCCAGCAGCCCCGGGACTAGAAGATACGAGCAGTACTTC. The encoded protein is CASSPGTRRYEQYF.